This T cell receptor (beta chain) was obtained from a study of cytomegalovirus exposure and HLA in healthy donors (dated 2017 in TCRdb). Notes on the research overall: An earlier analysis of approximately 550 of the donors reported approximately 290 Gb of sequence data and approximately 110 million unique TCR beta sequences from roughly 180 million T cells. An early release that covered 640 HLA-typed donors contained approximately 290 gigabases of sequencing data and 80 million or so unique TCR sequences. Among the roughly 400 genotyped donors, more than 70% belonged to the genetic ancestry cluster associated with self-reported Caucasian donors. The study aimed to test whether cataloging public T cell receptors could reveal signatures of past pathogen exposure. The T cell repertoires of around 670 subjects were profiled by immunosequencing and related to cytomegalovirus serostatus. A separate validation cohort of roughly 130 different subjects was used in addition to the roughly 700-subject first cohort. To predict cytomegalovirus infection status, the study brought together high-throughput TCR immunosequencing, statistical association of individual TCRs with disease status, and machine learning. A later analysis re-examined previously published TCR beta repertoires from around 670 donors and added high-resolution HLA genotyping to investigate patterns of TCR occurrence. In the later analysis, no new phenotypic data were used to find candidate immune exposures; instead, reliance was placed on TCR beta sequences and their occurrence across donors. In an earlier analysis of 587 of the donors, high-throughput TCR beta sequencing was used to judge whether each TCR beta V gene segment behaved as functional or pseudogenic. Alongside the repertoire data, information on donor age, sex, ethnicity and CMV serostatus was compiled. A later genetic analysis used genome-wide SNP genotypes for about 55% of the 666 donors, treating that subset as a discovery cohort. All discovery cohort repertoires had been generated using a single sequencing platform. Class I and class II HLA loci were covered by the typing at four-digit resolution. The number of typed donors differed by locus: about 629-630 for A, B, C, DRB1 and DQB1; 522 for DQA1; 606 for DPA1; and 450 to 480 for DPB1. A few DR-DQ haplotypes were treated as single units for association and clustering because of strong linkage in the cohort. Among 300 to 500 genotyped donors of the cohort, an average of around 250,000 unique TCR beta nucleotide sequences was sequenced per donor, of which 15% to 20% were non-productive.

Reading from cysteine to phenylalanine, the CDR3 counts 14 amino acids. Only the CDR3 part of the read is kept: 42 bases, read in frame from the first base. For this chain, trimming is 5 bases at the V end and 3 bases at the J end, and the number of junction bases without a gene match is 9. Taken from the germline V gene, the CDR1 and CDR2 loops are SQVTM and ANQGSEA. What the authors observed across the whole study: Specific HLA alleles were associated with 16,951 TCR beta sequences at a false discovery rate of 0.05 in a later analysis. For the cohort, immune exposure information was limited to CMV serostatus. Correlated functional status among segregating V segments might reflect linkage disequilibrium, but an unknown experimental factor could not be ruled out. A further reported finding was that TCR beta sequences accurately predicted the HLA-A and HLA-B alleles for most subjects in the first cohort. An association between a missense DCLRE1C variant and V-gene and J-gene trimming of TCR beta chains was found in a later genetic analysis and replicated in an independent cohort. The sequencing pipeline was judged likely to have produced a cluster of highly shared sequence variants as a technical artifact. The authors suggested that the approach could potentially be extended to other disease states and immunological phenotypes. Because HLA typing was unavailable for some donors at each locus, only the typed subset was used in association tests. In a later analysis, HLA-associated TCR beta chains were found to be more clonally expanded and to have lower generation probabilities than equally common non-associated chains. The study listed approximately 160 TCR beta chains as associated with cytomegalovirus. According to a later analysis, TCR association rates differed among HLA loci, with DRB1 alleles showing the most associated TCRs and HLA-C alleles showing the fewest. Several of the top co-occurrence clusters appeared to be linked to parvovirus B19, influenza, CMV and Epstein-Barr virus, according to a later analysis. In an earlier analysis of several hundred of the donors, most TCR beta V segments were observed in productive rearrangements about 87% or about 30% of the time, broadly matching IMGT annotations. Most TCR sequences were seen in very few donors, while some public TCRs were found in many individuals. In a later analysis, most CMV-associated TCR beta chains were found to appear HLA-restricted, with HLA associations seemingly driven largely by CMV exposure. In vitro tests confirmed that a few of the cytomegalovirus-associated TCR beta chains recognize cytomegalovirus antigens. Only TCR beta chains were sequenced in this cohort, and the absence of alpha or paired-chain data limited detectable features. A later genetic analysis reported fewer N-insertions in productive TCRs among donors in an Asian-associated ancestry cluster than the roughly 690-donor mean. The presence/absence analyses assumed that sequencing depth was roughly uniform across donors, and that assumption may not be true. Assigning TCR associations to individual alleles was difficult when HLA alleles, especially DR and DQ, strongly co-occurred. In both the original and validation cohorts, the classifier was reported to diagnose cytomegalovirus status with high specificity and sensitivity. Because the 87-base-pair reads could not distinguish some IMGT-functional V segments, including TRBV6-2 and TRBV6-3, those segments were excluded. Because counts were too low, about 17 rarely observed V segments, including chromosome 9 orphons, were excluded from the earlier analysis of about 500 of the donors.

With respect to this clone: Its specific antigen is unknown. No much larger clone exists at a distance of one base, and base qualities are not known.

The method behind the library was the immunoSEQ multiplex PCR assay. The multiplex PCR relied on a mix of 60 forward primers for TCR Vbeta segments and 13 reverse primers for TCR Jbeta segments. A multiplex PCR assay on genomic DNA amplified the CDR3 region of rearranged TCR beta genes. The amplified TCR beta libraries were sequenced on the Illumina HiSeq System as 87-base-pair reads. As for the authors' bioinformatics: In a later analysis, some 80 million unique TCR beta chains were counted across the roughly 610 repertoires, and some 10 million of these chains were shared by at least two donors. A nearest-neighbor algorithm error-corrected the raw reads and collapsed the reads into unique sequences, merging closely related sequences to remove PCR and sequencing errors. Alignment of CDR3 sequences to IMGT reference sequences was used to assign V, D and J gene segments. For a sequence to be retained, a match of at least six nucleotides was required to both a V gene segment and a J gene segment. Rearrangements were called productive when the CDR3 lacked stop codons and stayed in frame with V and J; all others were non-productive. CDR3 was defined according to IMGT convention as the region running from the second conserved V-encoded cysteine to the conserved J-encoded phenylalanine. In an earlier analysis of just under 600 of the donors, sequences lacking an unambiguous match to a single V gene segment were excluded. An earlier analysis of about 600 of the donors called V segments functional above 56.7% productive rearrangements and segregating when the between-donor standard deviation exceeded 5%. A statistical classification framework was built to diagnose cytomegalovirus status from the catalog of TCR beta chain sequences. In a later analysis, TCR nucleotide sequences were compared against IMGT/GENE-DB human TR gene sequences so that V and J genes could be assigned. A later analysis assigned CDR3 sequences and most-parsimonious VDJ recombination scenarios with the TCRdist pipeline. In a later analysis, each TCR beta chain was defined by its CDR3 amino acid sequence together with its V-gene family, and reads lacking a unique V-gene family were excluded. As a way to deal with suspected cross-contamination and a sequencing artifact, a later analysis dropped 500 to 700 nucleotide sequences that were highly shared and had low generation probability. A later analysis calculated a clonal expansion index for each public chain from normalized within-repertoire ranks of inferred template counts. A later analysis computed generation probabilities with a VDJ recombination model fitted to out-of-frame rearrangements, and checked the results against IGoR. In a later analysis, TCR-TCR, TCR-HLA and TCR-CMV co-occurrence was scored with hypergeometric tests, and a repertoire-size bias correction was applied to TCR pairs. False discovery rates were estimated in a later analysis by permuting HLA or CMV assignments 20 times. A later analysis grouped co-occurring TCRs with DBSCAN, adding TCRdist sequence similarity when clustering within HLA-allele-positive subsets. For co-occurrence clustering, repertoires with fewer than 30,000 or more than 120,000 public chains were excluded, along with several repertoires with anomalous nucleotide sharing. TCRdb mirrors the immuneACCESS table, restricted to in-frame sequences. Some clones are absent from its copies; in checked studies, under half trace to an unresolved V gene, and the reason for the others is unknown. V, J and clone size are those of that table, while D and trimming were read from the DNA. In this sample the table shows fewer than 100,000 clones, 78% of which occur a single time. Approximately 0.83% of the sample comes from the top ten.

In total, 500 to 700 healthy bone marrow donors made up the cohort. At the time of sampling, every cohort member was nominally healthy, though immune exposures that went unrecorded were likely present. The donor tested CMV seronegative, placing the donor among the 352 seronegative members of the cohort. Every donor gave a peripheral blood sample, and the peripheral blood mononuclear cells from that sample were used for TCR beta sequencing. The Qiagen DNeasy Blood Extraction Kit was used to extract genomic DNA from the blood cell samples. Sequenced sample: PBMCs. This chain is built from TRBV29-1 and TRBJ1-1, with TRBD1 identical over 7 junction bases. This sequence originates from a woman aged 55-70 years in good health and CMV-seronegative. The nucleotide sequence is given as TGCAGCGTTAAATCGGGACAGTCACACACTGAAGCTTTCTTT. It encodes CSVKSGQSHTEAFF. Reference TRBV29-1 and TRBJ1-1 proteins supply the regions before and after the CDR3; the full variable domain is: SAVISQKPSRDICQRGTSLTIQCQVDSQVTMMFWYRQQPGQSLTLIATANQGSEATYESGFVIDKFPISRPNLTFSTLTVSNMSPEDSSIYLCSVKSGQSHTEAFFGQGTRLTVV.